These T cell receptor beta chains were read from a single sample in a study of cytomegalovirus exposure and HLA in healthy donors. Some clones are missing from TCRdb's copy, which holds only in-frame ones; the method was immunoSEQ multiplex PCR. Among about 160,000 clones listed, 80% to 90% were seen once. The sample comprised PBMCs. The source of these receptors is a man between 18 and 35 years old in good health and CMV-seronegative. Both conserved end residues are part of each CDR3. The D gene is left open where the match is weak. Expanded clones get a size class; other rows say once, few or many, or leave the size out.

J gene,D gene,V gene,clone size,CDR3 protein,CDR3 DNA
TRBJ2-3,TRBD2,TRBV7-8,.,CASSFGLAGVTQYF,TGTGCCAGCAGCTTTGGCCTAGCGGGAGTCACGCAGTATTTT
TRBJ2-1,.,TRBV7-2,.,CASSPRGGGPEGQFF,TGTGCCAGCAGCCCGAGGGGGGGAGGGCCTGAAGGGCAGTTCTTC
TRBJ2-7,TRBD1,TRBV5-6,.,CASTRDRGYEQYF,TGTGCCAGCACCCGGGACAGGGGCTACGAGCAGTACTTC
TRBJ1-1,TRBD1,TRBV10-2,.,CASSELTRGMETEAFF,TGCGCCAGCAGTGAGTTGACCAGGGGGATGGAGACTGAAGCTTTCTTT
TRBJ1-2,.,TRBV25-1,.,CASSDAQGLNYGYTF,TGTGCCAGCAGTGACGCTCAGGGTTTAAACTATGGCTACACCTTC
TRBJ2-5,TRBD2,TRBV5-4,.,CASSLVGTSGQETQYF,TGTGCCAGCAGCTTGGTAGGGACTAGCGGGCAAGAGACCCAGTACTTC
TRBJ2-2,TRBD1,TRBV5-4,once,CASSLEGASFTGELFF,TGTGCCAGCAGCTTAGAGGGGGCTAGTTTCACCGGGGAGCTGTTTTTT
TRBJ2-3,.,TRBV7-9,once,CASSFPGGATYSTDTQYF,TGTGCCAGCAGCTTTCCGGGGGGCGCAACCTATAGCACAGATACGCAGTATTTT
TRBJ2-3,TRBD1,TRBV13,.,CASSATGETDTQYF,TGTGCCAGCAGCGCCACAGGGGAGACAGATACGCAGTATTTT
TRBJ1-4,TRBD1,TRBV28,.,CASSSGQGGEKLFF,TGTGCCAGCAGTTCGGGGCAGGGGGGAGAAAAACTGTTTTTT
TRBJ2-1,.,TRBV7-2,.,CASSRRAGGYNEQFF,TGTGCCAGCAGCCGGAGGGCAGGGGGCTACAATGAGCAGTTCTTC
TRBJ1-4,.,TRBV27,few,CASSLAGNEKLFF,TGTGCCAGCAGTTTGGCAGGGAATGAAAAACTGTTTTTT
TRBJ1-1,.,TRBV6-5,.,CASSRGMNTEAFF,TGTGCCAGCAGTAGGGGTATGAACACTGAAGCTTTCTTT
TRBJ2-7,TRBD1,TRBV6-6,.,CASSSSGTDYEQYF,TGTGCCAGCAGTTCCTCCGGGACAGACTACGAGCAGTACTTC
TRBJ2-1,.,TRBV4-1,.,CASSQTGGSTYNEQFF,TGCGCCAGCAGCCAAACAGGAGGGTCCACCTACAATGAGCAGTTCTTC
TRBJ1-5,TRBD1,TRBV9,.,CASSVDGTGFQPQHF,TGTGCCAGCAGCGTAGATGGGACAGGGTTTCAGCCCCAGCATTTT
TRBJ2-6,TRBD1,TRBV2,once,CASSAQDRDIISGANVLTF,TGTGCCAGCAGTGCTCAAGACAGGGACATCATCTCTGGGGCCAACGTCCTGACTTTC
TRBJ1-2,.,TRBV18,few,CASSPSDSRGYTF,TGTGCCAGCTCACCATCCGACAGCAGGGGCTACACCTTC
TRBJ2-7,TRBD1,TRBV4-2,.,CASSQSRTGSYGQYF,TGTGCCAGCAGCCAGTCCCGGACAGGTTCCTACGGGCAGTACTTC
TRBJ2-7,TRBD1,TRBV4-1,.,CASSPGTASYEQYF,TGCGCCAGCAGCCCCGGGACAGCCTCCTACGAGCAGTACTTC
TRBJ1-5,.,TRBV28,once,CASSPPVDQPQHF,TGTGCCAGCAGTCCCCCAGTCGATCAGCCCCAGCATTTT
TRBJ1-1,.,TRBV30,.,CAWASDSLMNTEAFF,TGTGCCTGGGCTTCGGACAGTCTAATGAACACTGAAGCTTTCTTT
TRBJ1-4,TRBD1,TRBV4-1,few,CASSLTQGRNEKLFF,TGCGCCAGCAGCCTTACACAGGGGCGTAATGAAAAACTGTTTTTT
TRBJ2-7,TRBD1,TRBV6-1,.,CASSEGYRTGSTYEQYF,TGTGCCAGCAGTGAAGGGTACAGGACAGGGTCGACCTACGAGCAGTACTTC
TRBJ2-6,.,TRBV10-3,.,CAISVADRANVLTF,TGTGCCATCAGTGTAGCGGACCGGGCCAACGTCCTGACTTTC
TRBJ2-7,TRBD2,TRBV6-5,.,CASRGGLAGSEQYF,TGTGCCAGCAGGGGTGGCCTAGCGGGAAGTGAGCAGTACTTC
TRBJ2-7,TRBD2,TRBV28,once,CASSPTYSGRSYEQYF,TGTGCCAGCAGTCCGACGTATAGCGGGAGATCCTACGAGCAGTACTTC
TRBJ1-5,.,TRBV10-3,.,CAIREGRNSNQPQHF,TGTGCCATCAGGGAAGGCAGGAATAGCAATCAGCCCCAGCATTTT
TRBJ2-5,.,TRBV5-1,.,CASSFEGRKETQYF,TGCGCCAGCAGCTTCGAGGGCAGAAAAGAGACCCAGTACTTC
TRBJ2-1,.,TRBV5-5,.,CASSVQDNEQFF,TGTGCCAGCAGCGTCCAGGACAATGAGCAGTTCTTC
TRBJ2-1,TRBD2,TRBV9,.,CASSVHGLLAGAYGGEQFF,TGTGCCAGCAGCGTGCACGGCCTTTTAGCGGGAGCATATGGAGGTGAGCAGTTCTTC
TRBJ2-2,.,TRBV18,.,CASSPRGTGELFF,TGTGCCAGCTCACCAAGAGGGACCGGGGAGCTGTTTTTT
TRBJ1-5,TRBD1,TRBV2,.,CASSEWDSEEHF,TGTGCCAGCAGTGAATGGGACAGTGAGGAGCATTTT
TRBJ2-2,.,TRBV2,.,CASTGTLNTGELFF,TGTGCCAGTACCGGGACATTGAACACCGGGGAGCTGTTTTTT
TRBJ2-2,TRBD2,TRBV5-1,.,CASSLRVTSGGENTGELFF,TGCGCCAGCAGCTTGCGGGTGACTAGCGGAGGCGAGAACACCGGGGAGCTGTTTTTT
TRBJ2-5,TRBD2,TRBV5-1,.,CASKTSGGAEETQYF,TGCGCCAGCAAGACTAGCGGGGGGGCAGAAGAGACCCAGTACTTC
TRBJ2-3,.,TRBV12-5,.,CASGLGATDTQYF,TGTGCTAGTGGTTTGGGGGCCACAGATACGCAGTATTTT
TRBJ2-5,.,TRBV16,.,CASSIGETQYF,TGTGCCAGCAGCATCGGGGAGACCCAGTACTTC
TRBJ1-1,.,TRBV6-5,.,CASSYSESNTEAFF,TGTGCCAGCAGTTACTCCGAGAGTAACACTGAAGCTTTCTTT
TRBJ2-1,TRBD2,TRBV29-1,once,CSAQGLAAVNEQFF,TGCAGCGCCCAGGGACTAGCGGCAGTCAATGAGCAGTTCTTC
TRBJ2-5,TRBD2,TRBV4-1,.,CASSPLRGGAETQYF,TGCGCCAGCAGTCCCCTAAGGGGAGGGGCAGAGACCCAGTACTTC
TRBJ1-3,.,TRBV30,.,CAWSVSLAGAGNTIYF,TGTGCCTGGAGTGTATCACTTGCGGGGGCTGGAAACACCATATATTTT
TRBJ2-3,TRBD2,TRBV5-8,.,CASSPRGDTDTQYF,TGTGCCAGCAGCCCCCGGGGGGACACAGATACGCAGTATTTT
TRBJ2-5,TRBD2,TRBV7-2,.,CASSRGTRLETQYF,TGTGCCAGCAGCAGGGGGACTAGGTTGGAGACCCAGTACTTC
TRBJ1-5,.,TRBV2,few,CASAPDSNQPQHF,TGTGCCAGCGCCCCAGATAGCAATCAGCCCCAGCATTTT